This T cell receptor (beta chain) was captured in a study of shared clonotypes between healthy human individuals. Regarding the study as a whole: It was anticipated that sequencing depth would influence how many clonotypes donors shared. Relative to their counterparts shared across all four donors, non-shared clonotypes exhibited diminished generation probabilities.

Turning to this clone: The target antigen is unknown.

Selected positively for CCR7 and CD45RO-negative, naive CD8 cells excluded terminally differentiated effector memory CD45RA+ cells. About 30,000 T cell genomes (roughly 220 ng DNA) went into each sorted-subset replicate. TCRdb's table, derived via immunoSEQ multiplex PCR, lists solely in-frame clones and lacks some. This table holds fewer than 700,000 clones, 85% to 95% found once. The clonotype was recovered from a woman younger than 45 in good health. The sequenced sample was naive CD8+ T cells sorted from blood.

This CDR3 reads CASSLSGGSSGANVLTF. CDR3 DNA sequence: TGTGCCAGCAGCTTATCAGGGGGTTCCTCTGGGGCCAACGTCCTGACTTTC. The chain is built from TRBV7-6 and TRBJ2-6; the match to TRBD1 covers 7 bases. J lost 0 bases, V lost 2 bases, and 4 bases had no gene match. The CDR3 has 17 amino acids. Germline CDR1 reads SGHVS; CDR2 reads FNYEAQ.